A single TCR beta chain is shown here with its context. Its antigen is not known. V was pared by 5 bases and J by 4 bases, with 17 bases between. CDR1 is SGHAT, CDR2 FQNNGV, per germline. The CDR3 sequence is 15 residues long. The record originates from a study of T cell responses to AZD1222 COVID-19 vaccine. As for the study in general: Second-dose timings of about 4 or about 12 weeks were pooled.

The study, taken as a whole, reports: Donors were chiefly white British, with a greater number of females, and clonal diversity was perhaps underestimated. Close to half of all spike-specific TCRs reportedly target regions of the variants that are unmutated.

Some clones are missing from TCRdb's copy, which holds only in-frame ones; the method was immunoSEQ multiplex PCR. This sample yields under 200,000 clones, of which about 90% are seen a single time; under 2.5% belongs to the top ten. The sequence was obtained from an adult in good health. Sequenced material: peripheral blood, taken on day 0 of AZD1222 vaccination. The chain is built from TRBV11-2 and TRBJ1-2; perhaps TRBD1 as D (5 bases). CDR3 amino acids: CASSPTGTDAYGYTF. The CDR3 bases are TGTGCCAGCAGCCCTACCGGGACTGACGCCTATGGCTACACCTTC.